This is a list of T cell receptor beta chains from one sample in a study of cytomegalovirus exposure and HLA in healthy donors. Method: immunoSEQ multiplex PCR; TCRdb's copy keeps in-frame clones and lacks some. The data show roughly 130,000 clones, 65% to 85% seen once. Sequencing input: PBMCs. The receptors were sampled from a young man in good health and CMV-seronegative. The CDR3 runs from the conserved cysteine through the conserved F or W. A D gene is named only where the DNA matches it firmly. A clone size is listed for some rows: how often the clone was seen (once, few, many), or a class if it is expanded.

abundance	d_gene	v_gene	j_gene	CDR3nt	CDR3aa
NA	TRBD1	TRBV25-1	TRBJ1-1	TGTGCCAGCAGAAGGACAGGGATGAACACTGAAGCTTTCTTT	CASRRTGMNTEAFF
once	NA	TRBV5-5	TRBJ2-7	TGTGCCAGCAGCTTGGCCTGGCCAGGGTCCTCCTACGAGCAGTACTTC	CASSLAWPGSSYEQYF
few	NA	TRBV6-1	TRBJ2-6	TGTGCCAGCAGTGAAGGTTTATTCAGCTCTGGGGCCAACGTCCTGACTTTC	CASSEGLFSSGANVLTF
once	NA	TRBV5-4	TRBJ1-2	TGTGCCAGCAGCTCCCCGAAACAGGACATCAGCTACACCTTC	CASSSPKQDISYTF
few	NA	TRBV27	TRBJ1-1	TGTGCCAGCAGTCGACAGATGAACACTGAAGCTTTCTTT	CASSRQMNTEAFF
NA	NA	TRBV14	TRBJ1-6	TGTGCCAGCAGCGAGACAAGAGAGAATTCACCCCTCCACTTT	CASSETRENSPLHF
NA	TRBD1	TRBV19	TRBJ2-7	TGTGCCAGTAGTAGAACAACCGGGACAGGGGTCGAGCAGTACTTC	CASSRTTGTGVEQYF
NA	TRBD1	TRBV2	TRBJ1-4	TGTGCCAGCAGAGATAGGACAGGGGAGGAAAAACTGTTTTTT	CASRDRTGEEKLFF
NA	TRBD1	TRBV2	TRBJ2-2	TGTGCCAGCAAGAGGGGACAGGGGAACACCGGGGAGCTGTTTTTT	CASKRGQGNTGELFF
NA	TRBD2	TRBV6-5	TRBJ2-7	TGTGCCAGCAGTTACTCGACGGGGGGCTACGAGCAGTACTTC	CASSYSTGGYEQYF
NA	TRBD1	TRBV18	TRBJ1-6	TGTGCCAGCTCGCCAGGGACAGGGGAGCGAACACCCCTCCACTTT	CASSPGTGERTPLHF
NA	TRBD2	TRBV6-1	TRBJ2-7	TGTGCCAGCAGTGAAGCGGGGGGGGACTACTACGAGCAGTACTTC	CASSEAGGDYYEQYF
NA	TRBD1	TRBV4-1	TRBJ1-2	TGCGCCAGCAGCCAAGACAGCAGGACAGGCGCTAACTATGGCTACACCTTC	CASSQDSRTGANYGYTF
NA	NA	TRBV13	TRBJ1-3	TGTGCCAGCAGCACAAGTAGGGGCGGAAACACCATATATTTT	CASSTSRGGNTIYF
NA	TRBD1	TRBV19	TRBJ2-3	TGTGCCAGTAGTACGGGGACAGGGGTTCTAGAGACGCAGTATTTT	CASSTGTGVLETQYF
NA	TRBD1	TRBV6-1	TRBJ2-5	TGTGCCAGCAATTTGGGACAGGGTGGGGAGACCCAGTACTTC	CASNLGQGGETQYF
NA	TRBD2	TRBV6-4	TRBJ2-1	TGTGCCAGCAGTGACTCGACAGCTAGCGGGAGATACAATGAGCAGTTCTTC	CASSDSTASGRYNEQFF
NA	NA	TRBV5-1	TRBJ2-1	TGCGCCAGCAGCTTGTCGGCTAGTGTTGCAAATGAGCAGTTCTTC	CASSLSASVANEQFF
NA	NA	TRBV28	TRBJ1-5	TGTGCCAGCAGTCCCCCGACAGGACCCCTAAGGCAGCCCCAGCATTTT	CASSPPTGPLRQPQHF
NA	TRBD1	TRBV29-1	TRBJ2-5	TGCAGCGTAAGGGACAGGGGATCTGGAGAGCAGTACTTC	CSVRDRGSGEQYF
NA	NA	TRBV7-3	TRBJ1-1	TGTGCCAGCAGCTTAGGGGGGGCAGGCCCGGGGACTGAAGCTTTCTTT	CASSLGGAGPGTEAFF
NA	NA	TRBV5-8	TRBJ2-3	TGTGCCAGCAGCTCGTTCGGAGTGGAGTTCACAGATACGCAGTATTTT	CASSSFGVEFTDTQYF
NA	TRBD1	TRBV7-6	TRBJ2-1	TGTGCCAGCAGCGCCGGGACAGGGGGTGAGCAGTTCTTC	CASSAGTGGEQFF
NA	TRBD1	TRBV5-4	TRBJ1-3	TGTGCCACTAAACGGGACAGGGGTGCTACTGGAAACACCATATATTTT	CATKRDRGATGNTIYF
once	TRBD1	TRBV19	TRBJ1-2	TGTGCCAGTAGCCTCGGGACAGTCTATGGCTACACCTTC	CASSLGTVYGYTF
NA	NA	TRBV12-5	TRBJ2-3	TGTGCTAGTGGCCCCGGGAGAGATACGCAGTATTTT	CASGPGRDTQYF
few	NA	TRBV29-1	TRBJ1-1	TGCAGCGCCTATAACACTGAAGCTTTCTTT	CSAYNTEAFF
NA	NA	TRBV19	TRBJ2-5	TGTGCCAGTAGTATCGCGGGCGCAGAGACCCAGTACTTC	CASSIAGAETQYF
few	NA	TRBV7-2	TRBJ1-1	TGTGCCAGCAGCTTACACTTACCGAACACTGAAGCTTTCTTT	CASSLHLPNTEAFF
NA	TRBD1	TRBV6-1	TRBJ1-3	TGTGCCAGCAGTGGTACACAGGGGAACACCATATATTTT	CASSGTQGNTIYF
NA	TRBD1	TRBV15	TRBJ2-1	TGTGCCACCAGCGGCAACGCTGACAGGGGGCAGGGGAATGAGCAGTTCTTC	CATSGNADRGQGNEQFF
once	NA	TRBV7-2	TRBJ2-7	TGTGCCAGCAGGGGGGGGCCCTACGAGCAGTACTTC	CASRGGPYEQYF
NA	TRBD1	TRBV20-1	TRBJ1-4	TGCAGTGCCACGGACAGGGAAAAACTGTTTTTT	CSATDREKLFF
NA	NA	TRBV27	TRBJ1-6	TGTGCCAGCAGTTTATCGAGAAGGGGGAACGCCTATAATTCACCCCTCCACTTT	CASSLSRRGNAYNSPLHF
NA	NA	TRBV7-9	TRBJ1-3	TGTGCCAGCAGCTTGAGACAGGATCCCCGAAACACCATATATTTT	CASSLRQDPRNTIYF
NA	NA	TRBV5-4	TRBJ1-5	TGTGCCAGCAGCGATGGGGGCGGCAATCAGCCCCAGCATTTT	CASSDGGGNQPQHF
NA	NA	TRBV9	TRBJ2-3	TGTGCCAGCAGCGAGGAGGACACAGATACGCAGTATTTT	CASSEEDTDTQYF
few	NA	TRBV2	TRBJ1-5	TGTGCCAGCACTCTCCCCCCGCAGCCCCAGCATTTT	CASTLPPQPQHF
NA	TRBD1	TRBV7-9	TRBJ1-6	TGTGCCAGCAGCATAGGGACAGGGAATTCACCCCTCCACTTT	CASSIGTGNSPLHF
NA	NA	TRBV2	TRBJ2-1	TGTGCCATTTTACAGGACGATCGCTCCTACAATGAGCAGTTCTTC	CAILQDDRSYNEQFF
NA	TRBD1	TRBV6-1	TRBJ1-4	TGTGCCAGCAGTGACGGGACAGGGGGGGGTGAAAAACTGTTTTTT	CASSDGTGGGEKLFF
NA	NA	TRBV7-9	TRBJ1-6	TGTGCCAGCAGCTCCGACAGTGGCAGCTCCTATAATTCACCCCTCCACTTT	CASSSDSGSSYNSPLHF
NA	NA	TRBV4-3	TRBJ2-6	TGCGCCAGCAGCCAAGATTTCAACTCTGGGGCCAACGTCCTGACTTTC	CASSQDFNSGANVLTF
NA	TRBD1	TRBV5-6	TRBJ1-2	TGTGCCAGCAGCTTGGGGACCAGGGGGCGAGAAGGCTACACCTTC	CASSLGTRGREGYTF
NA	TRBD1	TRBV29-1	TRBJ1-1	TGCAGCGTTGAAGCGCCAGGGGGCGCAGCTTTCTTT	CSVEAPGGAAFF